This is a list of T cell receptor beta chains from one sample in a study of T-cell memory formation after mild COVID-19. TCRdb called the 5' RACE reads again in MiXCR, with one record for every CDR3 protein. The top ten hold 12% of the sample, which has 150,000 to 200,000 distinct CDR3 sequences, 30% to 35% seen once. What was sequenced was PBMCs or a T cell subset sorted from them (not recorded which). These receptors came from an adult woman who had mild COVID-19 (a few samples of this study predate the infection). Cell type and time point are not known. Each CDR3 is given with its conserved first and last residue. Fields, in order: J gene, clone size, D gene, CDR3 length, V gene, CDR3 DNA, CDR3 protein. D genes are given only for firm matches. Clone size, where shown, is once, few, many, or a class for clones that have expanded.

J gene: TRBJ2-7; clone size: -; D gene: TRBD2; CDR3 length: 15; V gene: TRBV3-1; CDR3 DNA: TGTGCCAGCAGCCTAGGACTAGCGGAGGGTCCTGAGCAGTACTTC; CDR3 protein: CASSLGLAEGPEQYF
J gene: TRBJ2-2; clone size: -; D gene: TRBD2; CDR3 length: 17; V gene: TRBV7-2; CDR3 DNA: TGTGCCAGCAGCGTCACGCAACTAGCGGGAGGGGTCGGGGAGCTGTTTTTT; CDR3 protein: CASSVTQLAGGVGELFF
J gene: TRBJ2-5; clone size: -; D gene: -; CDR3 length: 15; V gene: TRBV24-1; CDR3 DNA: TGTGCCACCAGTGACCCTGGGACACCTCAAGAGACCCAGTACTTC; CDR3 protein: CATSDPGTPQETQYF
J gene: TRBJ2-7; clone size: -; D gene: -; CDR3 length: 12; V gene: TRBV18; CDR3 DNA: TGTGCCAGCTCACCAGGGATGGGCGAGCAGTACTTC; CDR3 protein: CASSPGMGEQYF
J gene: TRBJ2-3; clone size: -; D gene: -; CDR3 length: 16; V gene: TRBV6-2/TRBV6-3; CDR3 DNA: TGTGCCAGCTCCACCTACGCTACAGGGATTACAGATACGCAGTATTTT; CDR3 protein: CASSTYATGITDTQYF
J gene: TRBJ2-1; clone size: many; D gene: -; CDR3 length: 16; V gene: TRBV18; CDR3 DNA: TGTGCCAGCTCACCAGTCGACAGGACCTCCTACAATGAGCAGTTCTTC; CDR3 protein: CASSPVDRTSYNEQFF
J gene: TRBJ2-2; clone size: -; D gene: TRBD1; CDR3 length: 14; V gene: TRBV20-1; CDR3 DNA: TGCAGTGCTAGGCAGGGGGCGAACACCGGGGAGCTGTTTTTT; CDR3 protein: CSARQGANTGELFF
J gene: TRBJ2-4; clone size: -; D gene: -; CDR3 length: 15; V gene: TRBV5-1; CDR3 DNA: TGCGCCAGCAGCCCTAGGGCAGGGTCGGAAAACATTCAGTACTTC; CDR3 protein: CASSPRAGSENIQYF
J gene: TRBJ2-1; clone size: -; D gene: -; CDR3 length: 15; V gene: TRBV9; CDR3 DNA: TGTGCCAGCAGCGTAGGCCTCACCGGAGGACTAGAGCAGTTCTTC; CDR3 protein: CASSVGLTGGLEQFF
J gene: TRBJ2-1; clone size: few; D gene: TRBD2; CDR3 length: 16; V gene: TRBV3-1; CDR3 DNA: TGTGCCAGCAGCCCCACCTTAACTAGCGGGAGCGGTGAGCAGTTCTTC; CDR3 protein: CASSPTLTSGSGEQFF
J gene: TRBJ1-1; clone size: -; D gene: TRBD1; CDR3 length: 15; V gene: TRBV12-3/TRBV12-4; CDR3 DNA: TGTGCCAGCAGTCTCGACAGGGCCCAATTCACTGAAGCTTTCTTT; CDR3 protein: CASSLDRAQFTEAFF
J gene: TRBJ1-5; clone size: -; D gene: -; CDR3 length: 13; V gene: TRBV30; CDR3 DNA: TGTGCCTGGAGGTCCGGGGTTGGTCAGCCCCAGCATTTT; CDR3 protein: CAWRSGVGQPQHF
J gene: TRBJ2-2; clone size: once; D gene: -; CDR3 length: 17; V gene: TRBV20-1; CDR3 DNA: TGCAGTGCTAGAGTTTCGGAAGGGCCGGAGAACACCGGGGAGCTGTTTTTT; CDR3 protein: CSARVSEGPENTGELFF
J gene: TRBJ1-1; clone size: -; D gene: -; CDR3 length: 13; V gene: TRBV2; CDR3 DNA: TGTGCCAGCAGATTTGATTACAGGCAAGAAGCTTTCTTT; CDR3 protein: CASRFDYRQEAFF
J gene: TRBJ2-3; clone size: -; D gene: TRBD2; CDR3 length: 17; V gene: TRBV25-1; CDR3 DNA: TGTGCCAGCAGGCCAAAGGGACTAGCGGGAGGGCCGGATACGCAGTATTTT; CDR3 protein: CASRPKGLAGGPDTQYF
J gene: TRBJ1-5; clone size: few; D gene: TRBD1; CDR3 length: 17; V gene: TRBV7-2; CDR3 DNA: TGTGCCAGCAGCTTAAGGGAGACAGGGGGCAGCAATCAGCCCCAGCATTTT; CDR3 protein: CASSLRETGGSNQPQHF
J gene: TRBJ1-1; clone size: few; D gene: TRBD1; CDR3 length: 14; V gene: TRBV11-2; CDR3 DNA: TGTGCCAGCAGCCTCCCCAGGGACAGCCGTGAAGCTTTCTTT; CDR3 protein: CASSLPRDSREAFF
J gene: TRBJ2-7; clone size: -; D gene: -; CDR3 length: 14; V gene: TRBV27; CDR3 DNA: TGTGCCAGCAGGCCGACGCAGGGTTTTTACGAGCAGTACTTC; CDR3 protein: CASRPTQGFYEQYF
J gene: TRBJ1-1; clone size: -; D gene: -; CDR3 length: 17; V gene: TRBV3-1; CDR3 DNA: TGTGCCAGCAGCCTAGGGACCGCCCCGATGATGAACACTGAAGCTTTCTTT; CDR3 protein: CASSLGTAPMMNTEAFF
J gene: TRBJ1-1; clone size: -; D gene: TRBD1; CDR3 length: 12; V gene: TRBV10-3; CDR3 DNA: TGTGCCATCAGGGGACAGGGCCCTGAAGCTTTCTTT; CDR3 protein: CAIRGQGPEAFF
J gene: TRBJ2-1; clone size: -; D gene: TRBD2; CDR3 length: 14; V gene: TRBV20-1; CDR3 DNA: TGCAGTGCTGCCAGACTAGCGGGAGGGACTGAGCAGTTCTTC; CDR3 protein: CSAARLAGGTEQFF
J gene: TRBJ1-1; clone size: -; D gene: -; CDR3 length: 15; V gene: TRBV7-2; CDR3 DNA: TGTGCCAGCAGTCCCCCAGGCGGGCTGAACACTGAAGCTTTCTTT; CDR3 protein: CASSPPGGLNTEAFF
J gene: TRBJ1-3; clone size: -; D gene: TRBD1; CDR3 length: 15; V gene: TRBV7-6; CDR3 DNA: TGTGCCAGCAGCCGAAATACAGGGGCGGGAAACACCATATATTTT; CDR3 protein: CASSRNTGAGNTIYF
J gene: TRBJ1-1; clone size: few; D gene: -; CDR3 length: 11; V gene: TRBV4-1; CDR3 DNA: TGCGCCAGCAGCCTACAGGGCGAAGCTTTCTTT; CDR3 protein: CASSLQGEAFF
J gene: TRBJ2-2; clone size: -; D gene: -; CDR3 length: 13; V gene: TRBV12-3/TRBV12-4; CDR3 DNA: TGTGCCAGCAGTTACACAGCCACCGGGGAGCTGTTTTTT; CDR3 protein: CASSYTATGELFF
J gene: TRBJ1-2; clone size: -; D gene: -; CDR3 length: 10; V gene: TRBV29-1; CDR3 DNA: TGCAGCGTTGGGCTGGATGGCTACACCTTC; CDR3 protein: CSVGLDGYTF
J gene: TRBJ2-1; clone size: -; D gene: -; CDR3 length: 11; V gene: TRBV30; CDR3 DNA: TGTGCCTGGCAATCAGGGTTAGCGAAGATCTTC; CDR3 protein: CAWQSGLAKIF
J gene: TRBJ2-5; clone size: few; D gene: TRBD2; CDR3 length: 14; V gene: TRBV10-3; CDR3 DNA: TGTGCCATCAACCAGCGGGAGGGAGATGAGACCCAGTACTTC; CDR3 protein: CAINQREGDETQYF